This TCR beta chain was documented in a study of regulatory T cells in long-lasting Graves disease. Study conclusions and caveats: TRBV28, TRBJ1-2 and TRBJ2-5 were favored in persistent disease.

The CDR3 is 16 amino acids. The germline V gene has CDR1 SGHKS and CDR2 YYEKEE (reference sequence). With 3 bases clipped from V and 2 bases from J, the junction kept 6 bases outside the gene matches. Time point: persistent/refractory GD, antithyroid drugs over 5 years with positive TRAb. The authors made the TCR library using RNA they extracted from PBMCs. Investigators prepared the TCR beta libraries by applying iRepertoire HTBI primers and Arm-PCR of CDR3 regions. In TCRdb, the multiplex PCR reads were re-called with MiXCR into one record per CDR3 protein. The sample has under 450,000 distinct CDR3 sequences, roughly 24% seen once. Only a few counts were recorded for this clonotype. Its cognate antigen is unknown.

The chain links TRBV5-5 to TRBJ2-7, with TRBD2 identical over 12 bases. This TCR derives from a woman aged 40-49 years with Graves disease. The specimen comprised peripheral blood mononuclear cells (PBMCs), sampled when the disease was refractory, from a patient treated with antithyroid drugs. This CDR3 is CASSSWTSGKPYEQYF. The CDR3 coding sequence is TGTGCCAGCAGCTCATGGACTAGCGGGAAACCCTACGAGCAGTACTTC.